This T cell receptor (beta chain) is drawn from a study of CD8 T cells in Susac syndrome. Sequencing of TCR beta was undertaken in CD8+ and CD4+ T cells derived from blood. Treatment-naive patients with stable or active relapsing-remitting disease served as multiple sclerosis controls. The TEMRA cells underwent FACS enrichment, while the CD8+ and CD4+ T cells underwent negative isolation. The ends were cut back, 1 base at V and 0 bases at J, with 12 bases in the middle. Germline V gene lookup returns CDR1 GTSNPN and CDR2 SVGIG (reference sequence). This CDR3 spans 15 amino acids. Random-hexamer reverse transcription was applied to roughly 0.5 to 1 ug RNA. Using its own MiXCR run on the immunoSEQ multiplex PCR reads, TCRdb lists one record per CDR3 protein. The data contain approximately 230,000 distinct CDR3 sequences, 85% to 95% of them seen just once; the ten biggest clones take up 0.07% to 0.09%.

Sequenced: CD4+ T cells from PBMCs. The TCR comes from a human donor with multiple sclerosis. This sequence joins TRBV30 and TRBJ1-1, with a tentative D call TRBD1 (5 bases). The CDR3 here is CAWSGDYSMNTEAFF. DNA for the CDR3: TGTGCCTGGAGTGGGGACTATTCTATGAACACTGAAGCTTTCTTT. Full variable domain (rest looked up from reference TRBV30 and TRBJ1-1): SQTIHQWPATLVQPVGSPLSLECTVEGTSNPNLYWYRQAAGRGLQLLFYSVGIGQISSEVPQNLSASRPQDRQFILSSKKLLLSDSGFYLCAWSGDYSMNTEAFFGQGTRLTVV.